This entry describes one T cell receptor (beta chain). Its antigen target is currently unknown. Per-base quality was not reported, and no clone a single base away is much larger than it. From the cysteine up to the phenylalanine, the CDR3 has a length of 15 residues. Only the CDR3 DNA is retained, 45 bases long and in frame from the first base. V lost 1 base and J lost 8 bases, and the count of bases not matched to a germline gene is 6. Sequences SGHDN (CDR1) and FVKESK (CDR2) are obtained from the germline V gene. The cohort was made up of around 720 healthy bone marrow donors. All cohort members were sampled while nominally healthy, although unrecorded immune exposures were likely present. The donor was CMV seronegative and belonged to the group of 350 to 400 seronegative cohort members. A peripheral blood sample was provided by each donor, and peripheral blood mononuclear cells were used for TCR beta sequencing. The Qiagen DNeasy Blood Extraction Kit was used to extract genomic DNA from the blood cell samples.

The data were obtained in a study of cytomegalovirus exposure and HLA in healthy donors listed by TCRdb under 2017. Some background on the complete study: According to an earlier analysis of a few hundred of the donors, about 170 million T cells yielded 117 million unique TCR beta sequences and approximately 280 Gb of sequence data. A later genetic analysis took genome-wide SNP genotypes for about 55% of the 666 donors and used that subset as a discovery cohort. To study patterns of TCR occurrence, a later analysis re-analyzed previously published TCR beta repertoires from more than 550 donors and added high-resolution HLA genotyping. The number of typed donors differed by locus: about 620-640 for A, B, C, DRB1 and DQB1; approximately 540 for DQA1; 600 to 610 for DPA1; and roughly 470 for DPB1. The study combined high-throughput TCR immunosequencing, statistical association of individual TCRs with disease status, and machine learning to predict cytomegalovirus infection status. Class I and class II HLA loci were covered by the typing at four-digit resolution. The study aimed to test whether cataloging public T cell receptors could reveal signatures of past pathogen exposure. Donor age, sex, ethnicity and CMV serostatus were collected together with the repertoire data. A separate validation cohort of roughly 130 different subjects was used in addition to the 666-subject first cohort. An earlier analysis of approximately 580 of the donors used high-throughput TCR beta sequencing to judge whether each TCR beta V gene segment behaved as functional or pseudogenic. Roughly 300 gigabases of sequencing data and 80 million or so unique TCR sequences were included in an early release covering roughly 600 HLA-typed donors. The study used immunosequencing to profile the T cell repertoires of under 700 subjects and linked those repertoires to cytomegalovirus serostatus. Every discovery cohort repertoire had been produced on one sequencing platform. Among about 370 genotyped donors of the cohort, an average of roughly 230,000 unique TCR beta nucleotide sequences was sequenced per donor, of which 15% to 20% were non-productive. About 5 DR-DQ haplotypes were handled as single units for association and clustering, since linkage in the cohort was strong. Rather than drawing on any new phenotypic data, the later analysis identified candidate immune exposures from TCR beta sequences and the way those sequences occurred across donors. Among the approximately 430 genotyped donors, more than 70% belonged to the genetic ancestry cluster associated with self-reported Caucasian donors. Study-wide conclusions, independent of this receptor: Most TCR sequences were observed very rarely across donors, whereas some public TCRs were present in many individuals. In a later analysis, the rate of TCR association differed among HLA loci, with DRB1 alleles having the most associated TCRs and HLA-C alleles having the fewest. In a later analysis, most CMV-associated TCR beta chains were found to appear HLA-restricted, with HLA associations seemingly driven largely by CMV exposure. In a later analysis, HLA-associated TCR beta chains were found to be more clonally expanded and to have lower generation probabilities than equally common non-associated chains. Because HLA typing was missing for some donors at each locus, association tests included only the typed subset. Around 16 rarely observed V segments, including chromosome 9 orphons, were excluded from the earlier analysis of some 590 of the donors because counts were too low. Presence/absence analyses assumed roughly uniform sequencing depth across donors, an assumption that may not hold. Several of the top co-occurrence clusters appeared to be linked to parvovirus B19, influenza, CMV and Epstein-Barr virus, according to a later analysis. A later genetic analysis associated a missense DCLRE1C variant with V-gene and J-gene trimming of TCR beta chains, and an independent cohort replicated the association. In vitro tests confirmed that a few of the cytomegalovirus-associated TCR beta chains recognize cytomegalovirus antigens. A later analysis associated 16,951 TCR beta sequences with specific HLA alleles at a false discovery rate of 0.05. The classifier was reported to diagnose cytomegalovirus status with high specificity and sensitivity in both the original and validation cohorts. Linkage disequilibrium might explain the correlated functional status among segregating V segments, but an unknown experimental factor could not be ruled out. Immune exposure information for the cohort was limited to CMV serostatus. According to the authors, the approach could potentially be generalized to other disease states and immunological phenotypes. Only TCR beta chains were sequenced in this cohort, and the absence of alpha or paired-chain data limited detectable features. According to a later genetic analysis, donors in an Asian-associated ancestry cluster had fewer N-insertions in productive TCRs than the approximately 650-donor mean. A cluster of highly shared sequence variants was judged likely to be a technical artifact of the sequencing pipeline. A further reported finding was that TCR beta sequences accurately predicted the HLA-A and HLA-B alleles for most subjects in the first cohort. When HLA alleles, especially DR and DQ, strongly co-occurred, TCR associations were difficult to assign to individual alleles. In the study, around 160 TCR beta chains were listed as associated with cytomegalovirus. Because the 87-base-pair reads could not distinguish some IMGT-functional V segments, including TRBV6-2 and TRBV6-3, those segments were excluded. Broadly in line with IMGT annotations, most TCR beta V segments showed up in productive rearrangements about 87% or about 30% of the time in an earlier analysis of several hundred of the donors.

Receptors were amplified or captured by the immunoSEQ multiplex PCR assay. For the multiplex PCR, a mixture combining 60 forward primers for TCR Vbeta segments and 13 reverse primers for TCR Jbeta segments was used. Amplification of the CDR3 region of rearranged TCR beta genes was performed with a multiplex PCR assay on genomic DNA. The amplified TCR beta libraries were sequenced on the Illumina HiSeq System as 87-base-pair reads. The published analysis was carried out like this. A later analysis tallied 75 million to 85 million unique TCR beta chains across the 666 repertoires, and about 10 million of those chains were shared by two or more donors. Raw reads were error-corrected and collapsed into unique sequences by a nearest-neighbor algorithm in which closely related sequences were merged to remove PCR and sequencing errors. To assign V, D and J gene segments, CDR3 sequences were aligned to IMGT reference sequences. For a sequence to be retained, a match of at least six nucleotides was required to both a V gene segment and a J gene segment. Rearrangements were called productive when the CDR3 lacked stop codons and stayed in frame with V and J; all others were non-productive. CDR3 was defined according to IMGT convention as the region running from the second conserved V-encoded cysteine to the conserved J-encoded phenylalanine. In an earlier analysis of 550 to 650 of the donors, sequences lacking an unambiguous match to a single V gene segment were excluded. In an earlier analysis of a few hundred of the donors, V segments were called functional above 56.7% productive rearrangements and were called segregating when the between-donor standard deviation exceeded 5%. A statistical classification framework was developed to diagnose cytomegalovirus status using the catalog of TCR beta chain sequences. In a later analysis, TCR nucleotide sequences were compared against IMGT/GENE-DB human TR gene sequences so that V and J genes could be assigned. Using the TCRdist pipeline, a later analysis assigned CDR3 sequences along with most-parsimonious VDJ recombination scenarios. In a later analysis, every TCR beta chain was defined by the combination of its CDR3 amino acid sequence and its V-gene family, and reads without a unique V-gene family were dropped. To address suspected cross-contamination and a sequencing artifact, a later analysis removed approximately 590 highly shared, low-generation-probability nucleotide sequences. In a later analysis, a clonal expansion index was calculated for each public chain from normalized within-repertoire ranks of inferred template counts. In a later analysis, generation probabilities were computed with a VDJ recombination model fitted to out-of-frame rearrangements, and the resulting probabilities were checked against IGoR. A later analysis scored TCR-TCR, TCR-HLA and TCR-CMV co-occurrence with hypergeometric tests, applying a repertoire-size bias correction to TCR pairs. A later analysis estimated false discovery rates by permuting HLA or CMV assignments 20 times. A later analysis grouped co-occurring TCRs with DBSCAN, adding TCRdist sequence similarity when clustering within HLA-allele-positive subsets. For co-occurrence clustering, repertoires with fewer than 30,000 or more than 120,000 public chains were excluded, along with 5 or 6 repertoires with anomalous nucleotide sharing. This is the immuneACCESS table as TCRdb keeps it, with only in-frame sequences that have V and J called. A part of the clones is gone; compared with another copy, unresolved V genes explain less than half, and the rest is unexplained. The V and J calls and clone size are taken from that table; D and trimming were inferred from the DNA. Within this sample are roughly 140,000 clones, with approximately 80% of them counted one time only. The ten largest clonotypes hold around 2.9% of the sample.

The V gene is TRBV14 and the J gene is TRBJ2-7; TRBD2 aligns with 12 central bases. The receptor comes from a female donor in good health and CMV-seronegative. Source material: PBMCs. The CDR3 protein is CASSQGGTSGRKQYF. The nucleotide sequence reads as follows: TGTGCCAGCAGCCAAGGGGGGACTAGCGGGCGCAAGCAGTACTTC. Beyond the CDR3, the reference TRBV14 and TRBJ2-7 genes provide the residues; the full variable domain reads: EAGVTQFPSHSVIEKGQTVTLRCDPISGHDNLYWYRRVMGKEIKFLLHFVKESKQDESGMPNNRFLAERTGGTYSTLKVQPAELEDSGVYFCASSQGGTSGRKQYFGPGTRLTVT.